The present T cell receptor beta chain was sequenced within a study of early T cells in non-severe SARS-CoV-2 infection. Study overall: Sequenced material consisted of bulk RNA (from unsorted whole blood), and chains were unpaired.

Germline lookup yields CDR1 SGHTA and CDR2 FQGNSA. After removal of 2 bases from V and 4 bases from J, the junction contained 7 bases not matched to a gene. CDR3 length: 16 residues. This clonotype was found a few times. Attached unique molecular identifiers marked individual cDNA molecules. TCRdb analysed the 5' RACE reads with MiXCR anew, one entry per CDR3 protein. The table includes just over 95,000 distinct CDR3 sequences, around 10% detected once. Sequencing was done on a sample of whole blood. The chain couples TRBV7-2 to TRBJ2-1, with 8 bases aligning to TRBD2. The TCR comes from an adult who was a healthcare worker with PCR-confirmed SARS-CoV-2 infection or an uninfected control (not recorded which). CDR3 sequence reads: CASSLNGLANYNEQFF. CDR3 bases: TGTGCCAGCAGCTTAAATGGACTAGCCAATTACAATGAGCAGTTCTTC.